The 28 T cell receptor beta chains below were found in one sample sequenced in a study of beta chain features in type 1 diabetes. Expressed TCRB transcripts got sequenced, as all isolated RNA was reverse transcribed. Some clones are missing from TCRdb's copy, which holds only in-frame ones; the method was immunoSEQ multiplex PCR. The sample shows some 500,000 clones, over 10% of them seen only once. The material sequenced was naive CD4+ T cells from blood. The receptors shown here come from a woman between 18 and 29 years old in good health.

This clone occurred a few times. The genes are TRBV4-2 and TRBJ2-6; 10 bases align to TRBD2. Germline assignment: CDR1 LGHNA and CDR2 YNFKEQ. Trimming took 0 bases from V and 2 from J; bases not matched to a gene: 13. The CDR3 extends over 21 amino acids. CDR3 sequence reads: CASSQDPGLGLAGAGANVLTF. The CDR3 DNA is TGTGCCAGCAGCCAAGATCCAGGTTTAGGGCTAGCGGGAGCTGGGGCCAACGTCCTGACTTTC.

CDR3 in amino acids: CASSLARGGEAFF. The CDR3 coding sequence is TGTGCCAGCAGCTTAGCAAGGGGGGGCGAAGCTTTCTTT. The chain is built from TRBV7-2 and TRBJ1-1, with a possible D match to TRBD1 (6 bases). The CDR3 has 13 residues. CDR1 and CDR2 from the germline V gene are SGHTA and FQGNSA. Trimming took off 0 bases at V and 8 bases at J, with 10 bases between the two ends.

The V gene is TRBV23-1, the J gene TRBJ1-1, with D tentatively TRBD1 (5 bases). TRBV23-1 is placed among ORFs of uncertain function. V gave up 2 bases and J gave up 8 bases, with 9 bases separating them. CDR3 size: 12 residues. CDR3 protein: CASSQPTEEAFF. As DNA, the CDR3 is TGCGCCAGCAGTCAACCGACAGAAGAAGCTTTCTTT.

This clone has only a few counts. The genes are TRBV7-9 and TRBJ2-3; D unresolved. This CDR3 has 15 amino acids. The V gene lost 1 base and the J gene lost 0 bases, with 8 bases spanning the gap. Germline-derived CDR1 and CDR2 are SEHNR and FQNEAQ (reference sequence). CDR3 sequence reads: CASSLDIRSTDTQYF. The CDR3 DNA reads TGTGCCAGCAGCTTAGACATTCGGAGCACAGATACGCAGTATTTT.

This clone was counted only a few times. The chain is built from TRBV2 and TRBJ2-7; 9 nucleotides agree with TRBD1. V was clipped by 6 bases and J by 5 bases; unmatched bases: 5. This CDR3 region has 13 residues. Germline V CDR1 and CDR2: SNHLY, FYNNEI. Here the CDR3 reads CASSRDRADEQYF. In DNA form, the CDR3 reads TGTGCCAGCAGCCGGGACAGGGCCGACGAGCAGTACTTC.

Only a few counts were recorded for this clone. The gene calls are TRBV28 and TRBJ2-7; D perhaps matches TRBD1 (5 bases). Between the trimmed V and J ends, which lost 7 bases and 3 bases, there was a span of 10 bases. Germline loops: CDR1 MDHEN, CDR2 SYDVKM. There are 12 residues in the CDR3. The CDR3 region is CASTSGNYEQYV. The CDR3 nucleotides are TGTGCCAGCACTTCAGGGAACTACGAGCAGTACGTC.

This clone has just a few counts. This chain links TRBV19 with TRBJ2-3; D not certain. Germline V CDR1 and CDR2: LNHDA, SQIVND (reference sequence). V lost 3 bases and J 0 bases, leaving 7 bases between the germline ends. There are 14 residues in the CDR3. CDR3 amino acids: CASSIGLSTDTQYF. CDR3 nucleotides: TGTGCCAGTAGTATCGGTCTCAGCACAGATACGCAGTATTTT.

This clone occurred a few times. J is TRBJ2-3 and V is TRBV29-1; D is unclear. The length of the CDR3 is 12 residues. The germline gives CDR1 SQVTM, CDR2 ANQGSEA. V was cut by 2 bases and J by 4 bases, with 7 bases left in between. The CDR3: CSVEKGADTQYF. CDR3 in DNA: TGCAGCGTTGAAAAGGGCGCAGATACGCAGTATTTT.

A few counts support this clone. The chain combines TRBV7-9 with TRBJ2-1, with a weak D call TRBD1 (5 bases). From germline, CDR1 is SEHNR and CDR2 FQNEAQ (reference sequence). The CDR3 has 15 residues. V was clipped by 5 bases and J by 10 bases, with 21 bases between them. The CDR3 DNA is TGTGCCAGCAGCGCTAGACAGCCTCCTTTTTCGGAGCAGTTCTTC. Translating gives CASSARQPPFSEQFF. The whole variable domain, filled in from reference TRBV7-9 and TRBJ2-1, reads DTGVSQNPRHKITKRGQNVTFRCDPISEHNRLYWYRQTLGQGPEFLTYFQNEAQLEKSRLLSDRFSAERPKGSFSTLEIQRTEQGDSAMYLCASSARQPPFSEQFFGPGTRLTVL.

This clone is a singleton in its sample. This sequence joins TRBV7-2 and TRBJ2-5, with 7 bases that match TRBD1. The CDR3 contains 13 residues. Germline V gene data show CDR1 as SGHTA and CDR2 as FQGNSA. The J segment lost 3 bases and the V segment lost 7 bases, leaving 5 bases of the junction unmatched. The CDR3 region has the DNA TGTGCCAGCACCTACGGGACAGAAGAGACCCAGTACTTC. Encoded protein: CASTYGTEETQYF.

The chain carries TRBV7-9 and TRBJ1-1, with D possibly being TRBD1 (5 bases). The CDR3 runs to 12 residues. Germline V gene data show CDR1 as SEHNR and CDR2 as FQNEAQ (reference sequence). In DNA, the CDR3 is TGTGCATCCTCCAGGGATGAGGGTGAAGCTTTCTTT. Translated: CASSRDEGEAFF.

This chain joins TRBV19 and TRBJ1-1, with D hard to call. Germline CDR1 reads LNHDA; CDR2 reads SQIVND (reference sequence). This CDR3 region has 13 residues. Between the trimmed V and J ends, which lost 5 bases and 7 bases, there was a span of 14 bases. The chain's CDR3 is CASSLGQADEAFF. CDR3 DNA sequence: TGTGCCAGTAGTCTTGGGCAGGCCGATGAAGCTTTCTTT.

This clone appeared a few times. The chain joins TRBV7-8 to TRBJ1-5, with TRBD1 matching over 7 bases. The germline CDR1 and CDR2 sequences are SGHVS and FQNEAQ. Germline trimming cut 5 bases from V and 3 bases from J; bases unmatched to any gene: 22. This CDR3 spans 20 amino acids. CDR3 amino acids: CASSQRGQFVGVLNNQPQHF. The CDR3 bases are TGTGCCAGCAGCCAACGGGGACAGTTCGTCGGGGTACTCAACAATCAGCCCCAGCATTTT.

This clone was seen only a few times. The V call is TRBV4-3, the J call TRBJ2-1; 9 bases fit TRBD2. The CDR3 length is 16 residues. Germline CDR1 is LGHNA and CDR2 is YSLEER. V lost 1 base to trimming and J lost 8 bases; unmatched junction nucleotides: 9. CDR3: CASSQVTVAGVHEQFF. CDR3 nucleotides: TGCGCCAGCAGCCAAGTAACGGTAGCGGGAGTGCATGAGCAGTTCTTC.

V and J are TRBV18 and TRBJ2-5; TRBD1 aligns across 9 bases. CDR3 length equals 17 residues. CDR1 and CDR2 (germline): KGHSH, LQKENI. The V gene end was trimmed by 1 base and the J gene end by 3 bases; junction bases not matched to a gene: 9. For the CDR3, the DNA is TGTGCCAGCTCACCACTACCCCGGGACAGGGTGAAAGAGACCCAGTACTTC. This translates into CASSPLPRDRVKETQYF.

This clone was observed a few times. V and J are TRBV2 and TRBJ1-3; D may be TRBD1 (5 bases). V shed 5 bases and J shed 0 bases, with 8 bases lying between them. The CDR3 loop spans 14 amino acids. Germline V gene sequence: CDR1 SNHLY, CDR2 FYNNEI. CDR3 protein: CASSQGYSGNTIYF. Here the CDR3 DNA reads TGTGCCAGCAGTCAGGGCTACTCTGGAAACACCATATATTTT.

In its sample, this clone was seen a few times. The chain links TRBV30 to TRBJ2-7; 9 positions agree with TRBD1. Looked up from germline, CDR1 is GTSNPN and CDR2 is SVGIG (reference sequence). V shed 7 bases and J 4 bases; nucleotides not matched to a gene: 5. The length of the CDR3 is 12 residues. The chain's CDR3 is CASGQGQYEQYF. The CDR3, as DNA: TGTGCCTCAGGACAGGGGCAATACGAGCAGTACTTC.

The chain uses TRBV25-1 and TRBJ2-3; D is possibly TRBD1 (6 bases). CDR3 size: 15 residues. With 2 bases removed from V and 3 bases from J, the gap between germline ends came to 12 bases. Germline V gene data show CDR1 as MGHDK and CDR2 as SYGVNS. CDR3: CASSEGQGRTDTQYF. DNA of the CDR3: TGTGCCAGCAGTGAAGGGCAGGGGCGGACAGATACGCAGTATTTT.

This clone was detected only a few times. V usage is TRBV4-2 and J usage is TRBJ2-5; the D gene is possibly TRBD2 (6 bases). The CDR3 is 16 residues long. V was cut by 1 base and J by 2 bases, with 14 bases left in between. The germline CDR1 and CDR2 sequences are LGHNA and YNFKEQ. Here the CDR3 DNA reads TGTGCCAGCAGCCAAGTGGGAGGACAAGCACAAGAGACCCAGTACTTC. Its protein is CASSQVGGQAQETQYF.

This chain joins TRBV27 and TRBJ1-1; D not certain. Trimming stripped 4 bases from V and 1 base from J, with 7 bases between. Germline V lookup: CDR1 MNHEY, CDR2 SMNVEV (reference sequence). The CDR3 runs to 13 residues. CDR3 sequence: CASSSTGNTEAFF. CDR3 in DNA: TGTGCCAGCAGTTCGACCGGGAACACTGAAGCTTTCTTT.

The chain uses TRBV4-3 and TRBJ2-7; maybe TRBD2 (6 bases). Deletions cut 2 bases from V and 2 bases from J, with 10 bases between. Germline V CDR1 and CDR2: LGHNA, YSLEER. The CDR3 covers 14 residues. CDR3 DNA sequence: TGCGCCAGCAGCCAACACGGAGGGCCCTACGAGCAGTACTTC. It yields the protein CASSQHGGPYEQYF.

With regard to this clone: Other DNA sequences in the sample encode the same CDR3. The chain uses TRBV9 and TRBJ1-4, with D unclear. The CDR3 sequence is 13 residues long. V was cut by 4 bases and J by 5 bases, with 9 bases left in between. Germline CDR1 is SGDLS and CDR2 is YYNGEE. In nucleotides, the CDR3 is TGTGCCAGCAGCCCCGCAGTGAATGAAAAACTGTTTTTT. Translated: CASSPAVNEKLFF.

This clone was seen a few times. V usage is TRBV18 and J usage is TRBJ1-2, with D unresolved. CDR3 length: 14 amino acids. The V gene lost 0 bases and the J gene lost 4 bases, with 9 bases spanning the gap. Germline CDR1 KGHSH, CDR2 LQKENI. CDR3 protein: CASSPPEASYGYTF. The CDR3 bases are TGTGCCAGCTCACCACCCGAAGCGAGCTATGGCTACACCTTC.

The chain links TRBV21-1 to TRBJ2-5; the table's D call, TRBD2, has no DNA check behind it. TRBV21-1 is a listed pseudogene. This CDR3 spans 15 amino acids. This chain's CDR3 is CASSKRYFRGETQYF. The CDR3 DNA reads as TGTGCCAGCAGCAAACGGTACTTTAGAGGGGAGACCCAGTACTTC.

This clone has a handful of counts. The CDR3 coding sequence is TGTGCCAGCAGCGGAAAACTAGCTTTTGGGGAGACCCAGTACTTC. As protein: CASSGKLAFGETQYF. V is TRBV7-8 and J is TRBJ2-5; tentative D call: TRBD2 (6 bases). V lost 5 bases and J 5 bases, leaving 18 bases between the germline ends. This CDR3 contains 15 residues. Germline loops: CDR1 SGHVS, CDR2 FQNEAQ. Full variable domain (remainder filled in from reference TRBV7-8 and TRBJ2-5): GAGVSQSPRYKVAKRGQDVALRCDPISGHVSLFWYQQALGQGPEFLTYFQNEAQLDKSGLPSDRFFAERPEGSVSTLKIQRTQQEDSAVYLCASSGKLAFGETQYFGPGTRLLVL.

This clone was counted once. This sequence joins TRBV5-6 and TRBJ2-5; tentatively, D is TRBD2 (6 bases). The CDR3 runs 14 residues. V lost 4 bases and J 3 bases, leaving 13 bases between the germline ends. Per the germline V gene, CDR1 is SGHDT and CDR2 is YYEEEE. For the CDR3, the DNA is TGTGCCAGCAGCCGTAGCCCTAGCGAAGAGACCCAGTACTTC. It encodes CASSRSPSEETQYF.

This clone was picked up a small number of times. The chain uses TRBV28 and TRBJ2-3, with 7 positions matching TRBD2. V was pared by 4 bases and J by 3 bases, with 7 bases of the junction left unmatched. The CDR3 totals 15 residues. Germline CDR1 is MDHEN and CDR2 is SYDVKM. CDR3 region: CASSSRGGITDTQYF. The CDR3 DNA follows: TGTGCCAGCAGTTCGCGCGGGGGAATAACAGATACGCAGTATTTT.

In DNA form, the CDR3 reads TGTGCCAGCAGCTTACTAGCGGCGTATAGCACAGATACGCAGTATTTT. This translates into CASSLLAAYSTDTQYF. The rearrangement links TRBV7-2 to TRBJ2-3, with 7 bases identical to TRBD2. CDR3 length: 16 amino acids. The germline gives CDR1 SGHTA, CDR2 FQGNSA. Unmatched junction bases numbered 5, after V lost 2 bases and J lost 0 bases. The entire variable domain, with the rest obtained from reference TRBV7-2 and TRBJ2-3, is as follows: GAGVSQSPSNKVTEKGKDVELRCDPISGHTALYWYRQSLGQGLEFLIYFQGNSAPDKSGLPSDRFSAERTGGSVSTLTIQRTQQEDSAVYLCASSLLAAYSTDTQYFGPGTRLTVL.